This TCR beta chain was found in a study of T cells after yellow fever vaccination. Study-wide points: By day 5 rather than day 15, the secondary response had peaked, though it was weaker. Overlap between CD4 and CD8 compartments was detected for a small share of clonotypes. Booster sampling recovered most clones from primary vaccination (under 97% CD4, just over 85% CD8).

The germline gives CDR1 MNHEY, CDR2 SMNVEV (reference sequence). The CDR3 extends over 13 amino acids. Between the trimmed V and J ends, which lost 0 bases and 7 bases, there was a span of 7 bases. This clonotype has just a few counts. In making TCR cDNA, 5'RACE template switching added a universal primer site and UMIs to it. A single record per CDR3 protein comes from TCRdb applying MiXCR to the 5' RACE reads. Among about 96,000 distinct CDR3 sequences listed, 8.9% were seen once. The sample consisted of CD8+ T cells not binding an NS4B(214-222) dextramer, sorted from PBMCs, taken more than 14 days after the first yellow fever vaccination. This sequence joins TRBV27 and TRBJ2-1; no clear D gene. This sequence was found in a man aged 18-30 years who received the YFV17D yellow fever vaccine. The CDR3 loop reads CASSLSALNEQFF. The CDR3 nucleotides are TGTGCCAGCAGTTTATCAGCGTTGAATGAGCAGTTCTTC.